A single sample is the source of the 21 T cell receptor beta chains below, sequenced in a study of T-cell memory formation after mild COVID-19. TCRdb analysed the 5' RACE reads with MiXCR anew, one entry per CDR3 protein. The sample holds about 150,000 distinct CDR3 sequences, roughly 24% seen once. Sequencing was done on a sample of PBMCs or a T cell subset sorted from them (not recorded which). The receptors were gathered from an adult woman who had mild COVID-19 (a few samples of this study predate the infection). Cell type and time point are not known.

This clonotype came up a few times. The chain has TRBV5-6 and TRBJ2-1; D unclear. V was pared by 0 bases and J by 8 bases, with 6 bases between. The V gene's germline CDR1 is SGHDT and CDR2 YYEEEE. The CDR3 has 12 residues. The CDR3 here is CASSLVDDEQFF. The CDR3 nucleotides are TGTGCCAGCAGCTTGGTGGACGATGAGCAGTTCTTC.

V and J are TRBV20-1 and TRBJ2-3, with TRBD2 matching 11 bases. Unmatched junction bases numbered 4, after V lost 2 bases and J lost 3 bases. The germline V gene encodes CDR1 DFQATT and CDR2 SNEGSKA (reference sequence). The CDR3 consists of 15 residues. The CDR3 loop reads CSARRSGRATDTQYF. As DNA, the CDR3 is TGCAGTGCTAGACGTAGCGGGAGGGCAACAGATACGCAGTATTTT.

V and J are TRBV5-1 and TRBJ1-1; tentatively, D is TRBD1 (6 bases). Trimming removed 3 bases from V and 8 bases from J, with 11 bases in between. The CDR3 extends over 12 amino acids. In germline, CDR1 is SGHRS, CDR2 YFSETQ. The CDR3 sequence: CASSSSGGEAFF. As DNA, the CDR3 is TGCGCCAGCAGCTCGTCCGGGGGCGAAGCTTTCTTT.

This rearrangement joins TRBV7-9 to TRBJ2-1, with TRBD1 matching 10 bases. V shed 5 bases and J 10 bases; nucleotides not matched to a gene: 5. The CDR3 is 13 amino acids. Germline V CDR1 and CDR2: SEHNR, FQNEAQ (reference sequence). In DNA, the CDR3 is TGTGCCAGCAGCACCCTGACAGGGGGCGAGCAGTTCTTC. Translating it yields CASSTLTGGEQFF.

This clonotype occurred a few times. The chain links TRBV27 to TRBJ1-3; D not resolved. The germline gives CDR1 MNHEY, CDR2 SMNVEV (reference sequence). The ends were cut back, 4 bases at V and 5 bases at J, with 12 bases in the middle. The CDR3 sequence is 14 residues long. The CDR3 DNA sequence: TGTGCCAGCAGTTCAACCCAATCTCGAAACACCATATATTTT. This gives the protein CASSSTQSRNTIYF.

This rearrangement joins TRBV20-1 to TRBJ2-1; TRBD1 or TRBD2 may be the D gene (5 bases each). The germline gives CDR1 DFQATT, CDR2 SNEGSKA (reference sequence). This CDR3 contains 14 residues. Trimming removed 3 bases from V and 2 bases from J, with 11 bases in between. The CDR3: CSARLMGAYNEQFF. The CDR3 region has the DNA TGCAGTGCTAGGCTAATGGGGGCCTACAATGAGCAGTTCTTC.

The chain is built from TRBV9 and TRBJ2-5, with 13 bases that match TRBD2. Looked up from germline, CDR1 is SGDLS and CDR2 is YYNGEE. V trimming: 4 bases; J trimming: 6 bases; junction bases outside the gene matches: 9. The CDR3 has 16 residues. The CDR3 is CASSFQLAGGPQTQYF. CDR3 DNA: TGTGCCAGCAGCTTCCAACTAGCGGGGGGGCCGCAGACCCAGTACTTC.

This chain links TRBV24-1 with TRBJ2-3; TRBD2 might be the D (5 bases). The ends were cut back, 4 bases at V and 0 bases at J, with 19 bases in the middle. Germline V gives CDR1 KGHDR, CDR2 SFDVKD. The CDR3 has 18 residues. CDR3 region: CATSDQVSDWTSTDTQYF. CDR3 sequence (DNA): TGTGCCACCAGTGACCAAGTTTCGGACTGGACTAGCACAGATACGCAGTATTTT.

V is TRBV11-1 and J is TRBJ1-5, with 9 bases identical to TRBD1. With 3 bases clipped from V and 1 base from J, the junction kept 10 bases outside the gene matches. The CDR3 runs 18 residues. CDR1 SGHAT and CDR2 FQDESV come from the germline V gene (reference sequence). CDR3 sequence reads: CASSFIWTGARSNQPQHF. The DNA of the CDR3 is TGTGCCAGCAGCTTCATCTGGACAGGGGCCCGGAGCAATCAGCCCCAGCATTTT.

This sequence joins TRBV7-9 and TRBJ2-3; 7 bases map to TRBD2. The CDR3 spans 15 residues. The germline V gene encodes CDR1 SEHNR and CDR2 FQNEAQ (reference sequence). The J segment lost 1 base and the V segment lost 6 bases, leaving 7 bases of the junction unmatched. The CDR3 reads CASSSGLHRTDTQYF. The CDR3 DNA is TGTGCCAGCAGTTCGGGACTACACCGCACAGATACGCAGTATTTT.

This clonotype occurred a few times. J is TRBJ2-1 and V is TRBV7-9; TRBD2 agrees at 11 bases. Germline CDR1 is SEHNR and CDR2 is FQNEAQ (reference sequence). V trimming: 2 bases; J trimming: 8 bases; junction bases outside the gene matches: 11. The CDR3 has 17 amino acids. The CDR3 region has the DNA TGTGCCAGCAGCTTACCGGCTAGCGGGAGGCGTTTGGATGAGCAGTTCTTC. This encodes CASSLPASGRRLDEQFF.

V is TRBV5-1 and J is TRBJ2-7; a weak D match, TRBD1 (6 bases). V gave up 0 bases and J gave up 0 bases, with 10 bases separating them. This CDR3 has 15 amino acids. CDR1 and CDR2 from the germline V gene are SGHRS and YFSETQ. The CDR3 DNA sequence: TGCGCCAGCAGCTTGGAACAGGGAAGCTCCTACGAGCAGTACTTC. Amino acid sequence: CASSLEQGSSYEQYF.

The chain employs TRBV19 and TRBJ1-1, with unresolved D. Germline lookup yields CDR1 LNHDA and CDR2 SQIVND (reference sequence). Between the trimmed V and J ends, which lost 1 base and 4 bases, there was a span of 13 bases. The CDR3 is made up of 15 amino acids. CDR3 region: CASSIAWGLGTEAFF. In nucleotides, the CDR3 is TGTGCCAGTAGTATAGCTTGGGGTTTGGGCACTGAAGCTTTCTTT.

This chain links TRBV6-2 or TRBV6-3 with TRBJ1-2; D perhaps matches TRBD1 (5 bases). This CDR3 comprises 15 residues. CDR1 and CDR2 from the germline V gene are MNHEY and SVGEGT. V lost 4 bases to trimming and J lost 4 bases, with 16 bases between them. DNA of the CDR3: TGTGCCAGCAGTTCCAACAGATTGGGGACCTATGGCTACACCTTC. Protein product: CASSSNRLGTYGYTF.

The chain couples TRBV27 to TRBJ2-5; 8 bases line up with TRBD2. CDR1 is MNHEY, CDR2 SMNVEV, per germline (reference sequence). The CDR3 loop spans 14 amino acids. With 5 bases clipped from V and 5 bases from J, the junction kept 7 bases outside the gene matches. The CDR3 nucleotides are TGTGCCAGCAGTGCGGGAGGCGAGTGGGAGACCCAGTACTTC. The encoded protein is CASSAGGEWETQYF.

This clonotype turned up a few times. The chain employs TRBV12-3 or TRBV12-4 and TRBJ2-5; D might be TRBD2 (5 bases). V was shortened by 3 bases and J by 2 bases, with 10 bases between the two germline ends. This CDR3 has 14 residues. The CDR3 DNA reads as TGTGCCAGCAGTTTTGAAGCGGTTCAAGAGACCCAGTACTTC. Protein sequence: CASSFEAVQETQYF.

This clonotype has only a few counts. CDR3 protein: CASSVAWTGEETQYF. The CDR3 DNA follows: TGTGCCAGCAGCGTAGCTTGGACAGGGGAAGAGACCCAGTACTTC. The V gene is TRBV9, the J gene TRBJ2-5, with 9 bases that match TRBD1. V shed 0 bases and J 3 bases; nucleotides not matched to a gene: 3. CDR3 size: 15 residues. Germline V lookup: CDR1 SGDLS, CDR2 YYNGEE.

This clonotype was observed a handful of times. The chain is built from TRBV10-3 and TRBJ1-2; 7 bases fit TRBD1. Germline trimming cut 6 bases from V and 6 bases from J; bases unmatched to any gene: 10. From germline, CDR1 is ENHRY and CDR2 SYGVKD. The CDR3 consists of 14 residues. In DNA, the CDR3 is TGTGCCATCAGGCCGGGACAGTGGATGGATGGCTACACCTTC. It encodes CAIRPGQWMDGYTF.

This chain connects TRBV11-3 to TRBJ2-2; D unclear. Trimming removed 6 bases at V and 2 bases at J, with 10 bases between. Germline V lookup: CDR1 SGHNT, CDR2 YENEEA. This CDR3 has 14 amino acids. The CDR3 DNA is TGTGCCAGCAGTGGGCCAACTAACACCGGGGAGCTGTTTTTT. Its protein product is CASSGPTNTGELFF.

The chain couples TRBV7-2 to TRBJ1-1; 7 bases line up with TRBD1. CDR3 length equals 17 residues. CDR1 is SGHTA and CDR2 is FQGNSA in the germline V gene. The V segment lost 1 base and the J segment 0 bases; nucleotides outside the gene matches: 8. The CDR3 DNA sequence: TGTGCCAGCAGCTTAGAGGGGGCATTACACATGAACACTGAAGCTTTCTTT. This encodes CASSLEGALHMNTEAFF.

This clonotype has only a few counts. This chain uses TRBV25-1 with TRBJ2-7, with D maybe TRBD1 (5 bases). The CDR3 runs 10 residues. V lost 10 bases to trimming and J lost 5 bases, with 9 bases between them. Germline V CDR1 and CDR2: MGHDK, SYGVNS. This chain's CDR3 is CATQAHEQYF. In DNA form, the CDR3 reads TGTGCCACACAGGCCCACGAGCAGTACTTC.